This is a list of T cell receptor beta chains from one sample in a study of regulatory T cells in long-lasting Graves disease. TCRdb called the multiplex PCR reads again in MiXCR, with one record for every CDR3 protein. The sample carries 550,000 to 650,000 distinct CDR3 sequences, 15% to 20% recorded once. Separately, the same data were catalogued under a study of T cells in Graves' hyperthyroidism and ophthalmopathy.

The source was peripheral blood mononuclear cells (PBMCs), collected at new diagnosis, from a patient treated with antithyroid drugs. The receptor source for this set is a young man with Graves disease. Both conserved end residues are part of each CDR3. A D gene is named only where the DNA matches it firmly.

cdr3_aa	v_call	d_call
CASSESRLATYNEQFF	TRBV25-1	TRBD2
CASSPEETQYF	TRBV28	.
CSARGTSGRGEQFF	TRBV20-1	TRBD2
CASSLRGGADGYTF	TRBV27	.
CASSLGDSYGYTF	TRBV11-1	.
CASRRDGTFSNQPQHF	TRBV7-2	.
CASSPLAGNRLNEQFF	TRBV12-3/TRBV12-4	TRBD2
CSAREQKGINYGYTF	TRBV20-1	.
CSATNRGNTEAFF	TRBV20-1	TRBD1
CSAILAGGEYEQFF	TRBV20-1	TRBD2
CASSLYSSSYNEQFF	TRBV5-1	.
CASSGGQGARGNIQYF	TRBV12-3/TRBV12-4	TRBD1
CASKNREPYEQYF	TRBV28	.
CASSYGDRDTDTQYF	TRBV6-2/TRBV6-3	TRBD1
CASSSPGGSYTF	TRBV7-9	.
CASNEGGINSPLHF	TRBV9	.
CASSPPVYQETQYF	TRBV18	.
CSARVEGASEKLFF	TRBV20-1	TRBD1
CASSIALGETQYF	TRBV10-1	.
CSVTNPKAGGYNEQFF	TRBV20-1	TRBD2
CASSPVSGGYTF	TRBV28	.
CASSRRGGNSGNTIYF	TRBV19	.
CASSSYSRGNEQFF	TRBV14	.
CASSDRLAGDEQFF	TRBV25-1	TRBD2
CALGASGADTQYF	TRBV30	TRBD2
CASSKIGLAGGEQYF	TRBV5-1	TRBD2
CASSLAGTTKNIQYF	TRBV5-1	.
CASSLSEDTQYF	TRBV7-3	.